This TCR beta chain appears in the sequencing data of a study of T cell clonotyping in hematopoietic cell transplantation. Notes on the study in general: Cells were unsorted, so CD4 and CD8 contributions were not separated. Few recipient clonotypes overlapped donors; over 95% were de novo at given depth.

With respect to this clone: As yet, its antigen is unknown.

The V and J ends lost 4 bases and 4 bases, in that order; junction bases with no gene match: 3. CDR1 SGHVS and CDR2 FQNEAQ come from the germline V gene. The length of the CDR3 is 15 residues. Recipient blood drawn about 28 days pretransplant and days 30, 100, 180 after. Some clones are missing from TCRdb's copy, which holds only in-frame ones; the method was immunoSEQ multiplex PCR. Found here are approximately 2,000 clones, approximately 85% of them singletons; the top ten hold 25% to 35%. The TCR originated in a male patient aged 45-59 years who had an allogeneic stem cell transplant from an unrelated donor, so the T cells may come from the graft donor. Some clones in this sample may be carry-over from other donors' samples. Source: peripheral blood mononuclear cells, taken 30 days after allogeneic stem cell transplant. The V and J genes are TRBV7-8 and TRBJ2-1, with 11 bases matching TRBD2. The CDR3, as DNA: TGTGCCAGCAGCTCCGGGACTAGCGGTTACAATGAGCAGTTCTTC. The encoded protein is CASSSGTSGYNEQFF. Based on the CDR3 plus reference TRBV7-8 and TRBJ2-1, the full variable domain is GAGVSQSPRYKVAKRGQDVALRCDPISGHVSLFWYQQALGQGPEFLTYFQNEAQLDKSGLPSDRFFAERPEGSVSTLKIQRTQQEDSAVYLCASSSGTSGYNEQFFGPGTRLTVL.